Below, 5 T cell receptor beta chains from the same sample are listed, as sequenced in a study of CD4 and CD8 cells across lung adenocarcinoma regions. MiXCR was run by TCRdb on the PCR reads, yielding one entry per CDR3 protein. The sample yields 20,000 to 30,000 distinct CDR3 sequences, around 52% seen once. The sequenced sample was CD4+ T cells from the center of a lung tumor. These receptors originate from a male donor with lung adenocarcinoma. The CD4 and CD8 labels of this study may be unreliable.

This clonotype occurred once. Compared with germline, one end of the junction differs, possibly owing to a read error. The rearrangement uses TRBV10-3 and TRBJ2-4; TRBD2 aligns across 8 bases. The CDR3 has 15 residues. CDR1 and CDR2 (germline): ENHRY, SYGVKD. CDR3: CAAAHESGRSDMQYF. The CDR3 DNA is TGTGCCGCCGCTCATGAGAGCGGGAGATCAGATATGCAGTATTTC.

The CDR3 protein is CASSYGLVAGELFF. CDR3 in DNA: TGTGCCAGCAGTTACGGTCTAGTCGCCGGGGAGCTGTTTTTT. The rearrangement links TRBV6-5 to TRBJ2-2; D unclear. V shed 2 bases and J shed 6 bases, with 10 bases lying between them. This CDR3 spans 14 amino acids. Germline V CDR1 and CDR2: MNHEY, SVGAGI.

The rearrangement links TRBV27 to TRBJ2-3, with D perhaps TRBD2 (6 bases). In germline, CDR1 is MNHEY, CDR2 SMNVEV (reference sequence). This CDR3 is built from 15 residues. The ends were cut back, 3 bases at V and 0 bases at J, with 10 bases in the middle. CDR3 coding DNA: TGTGCCAGCAGTTTCTTAGCGGTTAGCACAGATACGCAGTATTTT. Translating gives CASSFLAVSTDTQYF.

The chain joins TRBV28 to TRBJ1-2, with a possible D match to TRBD1 (6 bases). The CDR3 sequence is 16 residues long. With 3 bases removed from V and 0 bases from J, the gap between germline ends came to 14 bases. From germline, CDR1 is MDHEN and CDR2 SYDVKM. The CDR3, as DNA: TGTGCCAGCAGTTTTGACTACAGGGTTTCTAACTATGGCTACACCTTC. Protein sequence: CASSFDYRVSNYGYTF.

On this clonotype itself: The junction does not match germline at one end; this may be a read error. The chain uses TRBV6-1 and TRBJ2-3, with D hard to call. Germline CDR1 reads MNHNS; CDR2 reads SASEGT. CDR3 length: 14 amino acids. DNA of the CDR3: TGTGCCGGCAGTGGCGGCCGTGACACAGATACGCAGTATTTC. This sequence encodes CAGSGGRDTDTQYF.